These 27 T cell receptor beta chains came from one sample sequenced in a study of beta chain features in type 1 diabetes. Whole-study findings and limits: The study found moderately but significantly shorter TCRB CDR3s in all four CD4+ subsets of Type 1 diabetes patients.

No cognate antigen is known for these TCRs. The investigators reverse transcribed all of the isolated RNA, so they sequenced expressed TCRB transcripts. Here immunoSEQ multiplex PCR was the method, and the copy in TCRdb shows in-frame clones only, minus some. Of about 370,000 clones in the sample, around 10% were seen once. Sample: central memory CD4+ T cells from blood. The receptors stem from a man in his thirties or forties with type 1 diabetes.

This clone was detected only a few times. The rearrangement links TRBV7-9 to TRBJ2-1; 12 bases are a match to TRBD2. V shed 6 bases, J shed 5 bases, and the junction held 5 bases outside the gene matches. CDR1 and CDR2 (germline): SEHNR, FQNEAQ (reference sequence). This CDR3 comprises 15 residues. CDR3 bases: TGTGCCAGCAGACGGCTAGCGGGAGGGGACAATGAGCAGTTCTTC. It yields the protein CASRRLAGGDNEQFF.

The chain carries TRBV27 and TRBJ1-2, with a possible D match to TRBD1 (6 bases). The CDR3 runs 13 residues. The V gene's germline CDR1 is MNHEY and CDR2 SMNVEV (reference sequence). V lost 3 bases and J lost 8, with 13 bases in between. In DNA form, the CDR3 reads TGTGCCAGCAGTTTGTCAGGGGAGGAGGGCTACACCTTC. Translation gives CASSLSGEEGYTF.

The table lists this clone with many counts. The rearrangement uses TRBV7-2 and TRBJ2-3, with D unresolved. The CDR3 sequence is 13 residues long. Trimming pared 7 bases from V and 4 bases from J, leaving 12 bases between. Germline CDR1 and CDR2: SGHTA and FQGNSA. CDR3 sequence (DNA): TGTGCCAGCACCACCGCCGCCCCAGATACGCAGTATTTT. It specifies CASTTAAPDTQYF.

This clone appeared many times. The V call is TRBV5-6, the J call TRBJ2-2; TRBD2 agrees at 9 bases. The junction had 5 bases not matched to a gene; V was cut back by 2 bases and J by 3 bases. This CDR3 contains 16 residues. Germline CDR1 is SGHDT and CDR2 is YYEEEE. The CDR3 coding sequence is TGTGCCAGCAGCTTCAGCGGGAGGTTTGACACCGGGGAGCTGTTTTTT. This translates into CASSFSGRFDTGELFF.

This clone turned up a few times. At the DNA level, this CDR3 is encoded by other sequences in the same sample as well. The rearrangement uses TRBV6-5 and TRBJ1-2; D call uncertain. The CDR3 is 13 amino acids. Trimming cost V 6 bases and J 3 bases, with 11 bases left between them. CDR1 MNHEY and CDR2 SVGAGI come from the germline V gene. CDR3 in amino acids: CASSPGSDYGYTF. For the CDR3, the DNA is TGTGCCAGCAGCCCGGGCAGTGACTATGGCTACACCTTC.

The V gene is TRBV28, the J gene TRBJ2-1; D is unresolved. CDR1 is MDHEN, CDR2 SYDVKM, per germline. The ends were cut back, 6 bases at V and 10 bases at J, with 16 bases in the middle. The CDR3 consists of 13 residues. CDR3: CASSLGWVFEQFF. In DNA form, the CDR3 reads TGTGCCAGCAGCTTAGGGTGGGTTTTCGAGCAGTTCTTC.

By sample fraction, this clone is medium-sized. This rearrangement joins TRBV30 to TRBJ2-2; weak D call: TRBD1 (6 bases). Trimming took 0 bases from V and 5 from J, leaving 7 bases between them. The germline CDR1 and CDR2 sequences are GTSNPN and SVGIG (reference sequence). The length of the CDR3 is 13 residues. CDR3: CAWSVRGTGELFF. The CDR3 nucleotides read TGTGCCTGGAGTGTAAGGGGGACCGGGGAGCTGTTTTTT. Variable domain in full (rest from reference TRBV30 and TRBJ2-2): SQTIHQWPATLVQPVGSPLSLECTVEGTSNPNLYWYRQAAGRGLQLLFYSVGIGQISSEVPQNLSASRPQDRQFILSSKKLLLSDSGFYLCAWSVRGTGELFFGEGSRLTVL.

V is TRBV28 and J is TRBJ2-5; TRBD1 might be the D (6 bases). CDR1 and CDR2 (germline): MDHEN, SYDVKM. The CDR3 consists of 15 residues. Trimming cost V 3 bases and J 11 bases, with 22 bases left between them. CDR3 nucleotide sequence: TGTGCCAGCAGTTTCCAGGGCAGGGGTCCGAGTGAGCAGTACTTC. It is translated as CASSFQGRGPSEQYF.

About this clone itself: This sample includes further DNA sequences coding for the same CDR3. This rearrangement joins TRBV5-1 to TRBJ2-3; tentatively, D is TRBD1 (5 bases). The V end was cut by 2 bases, the J end by 1 base, with 8 bases between. Germline V lookup: CDR1 SGHRS, CDR2 YFSETQ. The CDR3 covers 14 residues. The CDR3 loop is CASSFDSGTDTQYF. The CDR3 coding sequence is TGCGCCAGCAGCTTCGACAGCGGCACAGATACGCAGTATTTT.

This clone was counted many times. The chain has TRBV28 and TRBJ2-7; D may be TRBD1 (6 bases). V gave up 6 bases and J gave up 2 bases, with 11 bases separating them. Looked up from germline, CDR1 is MDHEN and CDR2 is SYDVKM. The CDR3 has 13 residues. The CDR3 bases are TGTGCCAGCAGACATGGGACAACCTACGAGCAGTACTTC. Its protein is CASRHGTTYEQYF.

This clone has more than one count but fewer than ten. The V call is TRBV9, the J call TRBJ2-5, with D possibly TRBD2 on 5 matching bases. This CDR3 spans 15 amino acids. From germline, CDR1 is SGDLS and CDR2 YYNGEE. Trimming shortened V by 0 bases and J by 4 bases, and 13 bases separated the two germline ends. CDR3 coding DNA: TGTGCCAGCAGCGTAGGAGAACAGCGGCTAGAGACCCAGTACTTC. Protein product: CASSVGEQRLETQYF.

The V gene is TRBV7-2, the J gene TRBJ2-7, with D uncertain. This CDR3 region has 13 residues. The V end lost 1 base, the J end lost 5 bases, and 9 bases lay between the germline ends. Germline CDR1 is SGHTA and CDR2 is FQGNSA. The CDR3 region has the DNA TGTGCCAGCAGCTTAGGTCAGGTTAACGAGCAGTACTTC. Translating gives CASSLGQVNEQYF. The full variable domain, rest sourced from reference TRBV7-2 and TRBJ2-7, is GAGVSQSPSNKVTEKGKDVELRCDPISGHTALYWYRQSLGQGLEFLIYFQGNSAPDKSGLPSDRFSAERTGGSVSTLTIQRTQQEDSAVYLCASSLGQVNEQYFGPGTRLTVT.

This clone was seen repeatedly, ten times or more. The rearrangement links TRBV5-4 to TRBJ2-1; 7 bases align to TRBD1. This CDR3 is built from 16 residues. V lost 0 bases, J lost 4 bases, and 7 bases stayed unmatched. Looked up from germline, CDR1 is SGHNT and CDR2 is YYREEE (reference sequence). The CDR3 here is CASSLAGGQAYNEQFF. The CDR3 DNA reads TGTGCCAGCAGCTTGGCAGGTGGACAGGCGTACAATGAGCAGTTCTTC.

This chain links TRBV4-3 with TRBJ2-3; D not certain. Germline V gene data show CDR1 as LGHNA and CDR2 as YSLEER. V was cut by 4 bases and J by 4 bases, with 15 bases left in between. The CDR3 consists of 15 residues. Here the CDR3 DNA reads TGCGCCAGCAGCCCCTTGCTCAGAATCCCAGATACGCAGTATTTT. Protein: CASSPLLRIPDTQYF.

The V gene is TRBV29-1, the J gene TRBJ1-1; D gene ambiguous. Germline assignment: CDR1 SQVTM and CDR2 ANQGSEA. Trimming stripped 7 bases from V and 2 bases from J, with 14 bases between. This CDR3 is 13 amino acids long. This chain's CDR3 is CSALRSVNTEAFF. DNA for the CDR3: TGCAGCGCTCTGCGGAGTGTTAACACTGAAGCTTTCTTT.

The chain is built from TRBV5-1 and TRBJ1-1, with TRBD1 identical over 7 bases. There are 13 residues in the CDR3. The germline CDR1 and CDR2 sequences are SGHRS and YFSETQ. J was trimmed by 11 bases and V by 4 bases; bases with no gene match: 11. CDR3 in DNA: TGCGCCAGCAGCACGGACCAAACAGGGGAGGCTTTCTTT. Translating gives CASSTDQTGEAFF.

The chain carries TRBV7-2 and TRBJ2-1, with 7 positions matching TRBD2. This CDR3 comprises 16 residues. Losses at the gene ends were 4 bases for V and 4 bases for J; bases not matched to a gene: 10. The germline V gene encodes CDR1 SGHTA and CDR2 FQGNSA. The CDR3 region is CASSSARASGYNEQFF. DNA of the CDR3: TGTGCCAGCAGCTCGGCCCGTGCTAGCGGATACAATGAGCAGTTCTTC.

The chain employs TRBV28 and TRBJ2-3; TRBD2 matches 13 bases. The junction had 8 bases not matched to a gene; V was cut back by 6 bases and J by 2 bases. Germline V gene sequence: CDR1 MDHEN, CDR2 SYDVKM. The CDR3 is 17 amino acids. The CDR3 nucleotides read TGTGCCAGCAGCGGGACTAGCGGGGCCCAGTACACAGATACGCAGTATTTT. Translating gives CASSGTSGAQYTDTQYF.

This clone has a count of ten or more. This sequence joins TRBV19 and TRBJ2-7; D is possibly TRBD2 (5 bases). V lost 4 bases and J 3 bases, leaving 10 bases between the germline ends. This CDR3 spans 13 amino acids. Germline loops: CDR1 LNHDA, CDR2 SQIVND (reference sequence). The CDR3 sequence is CASSTSRGYEQYF. For the CDR3, the DNA is TGTGCCAGTAGTACCTCTCGGGGCTACGAGCAGTACTTC.

Many counts were recorded for this clone. This chain joins TRBV5-1 and TRBJ2-2, with D perhaps TRBD1 or TRBD2 (5 bases each). The V end lost 4 bases, the J end lost 4 bases, and 14 bases lay between the germline ends. Germline-derived CDR1 and CDR2 are SGHRS and YFSETQ. The CDR3 consists of 15 residues. DNA for the CDR3: TGCGCCAGCAGCGACCGGGGCCTCACCACCGGGGAGCTGTTTTTT. This encodes CASSDRGLTTGELFF.

V and J are TRBV18 and TRBJ2-7; D is possibly TRBD2 (5 bases). This CDR3 comprises 13 residues. Per germline, CDR1 KGHSH and CDR2 LQKENI. Trimming took off 2 bases at V and 9 bases at J, with 14 bases between the two ends. This chain's CDR3 is CASSPSGYMGQYF. CDR3 in DNA: TGTGCCAGCTCACCAAGCGGCTATATGGGGCAGTACTTC.

The rearrangement links TRBV11-3 to TRBJ2-2, with D unclear. This CDR3 comprises 13 residues. Germline lookup yields CDR1 SGHNT and CDR2 YENEEA. V lost 1 base and J lost 6, with 6 bases in between. The CDR3 spells CASSLGVSGELFF. The CDR3 DNA reads as TGTGCCAGCAGCTTAGGGGTTTCCGGGGAGCTGTTTTTT. The full variable domain, completed using reference TRBV11-3 and TRBJ2-2, is EAGVVQSPRYKIIEKKQPVAFWCNPISGHNTLYWYLQNLGQGPELLIRYENEEAVDDSQLPKDRFSAERLKGVDSTLKIQPAELGDSAVYLCASSLGVSGELFFGEGSRLTVL.

This clone appeared many times. The chain uses TRBV10-3 and TRBJ1-5; 8 bases are shared with TRBD1. The V and J ends lost 4 bases and 6 bases, in that order; junction bases with no gene match: 8. Looked up from germline, CDR1 is ENHRY and CDR2 is SYGVKD. This CDR3 contains 15 residues. CDR3 in amino acids: CAISASQGAGQPQHF. CDR3 in DNA: TGTGCCATCAGTGCCTCGCAGGGGGCAGGTCAGCCCCAGCATTTT.

This clone was seen only a few times. V usage is TRBV6-6 and J usage is TRBJ2-5; 9 bases line up with TRBD2. V lost 1 base, J lost 3 bases, and 6 bases stayed unmatched. Germline V gene data show CDR1 as MNHNY and CDR2 as SVGAGI (reference sequence). This CDR3 is built from 16 residues. CDR3: CASSYYSVAGEETQYF. CDR3 nucleotides: TGTGCCAGCAGTTACTACTCCGTAGCGGGAGAAGAGACCCAGTACTTC.

There are many counts of this clone. The CDR3 DNA reads TGTGCCAGCAGCCGCCAGGCGACAGTCACAGATACGCAGTATTTT. Amino acids: CASSRQATVTDTQYF. V and J are TRBV7-8 and TRBJ2-3; D is perhaps TRBD1 (5 bases). Germline V CDR1 and CDR2: SGHVS, FQNEAQ. V was clipped by 5 bases and J by 2 bases, with 14 bases between them. This CDR3 region has 15 residues.

Only a few counts were recorded for this clone. The rearrangement joins TRBV11-3 to TRBJ2-5; no reliable D call. There are 15 residues in the CDR3. The germline V gene encodes CDR1 SGHNT and CDR2 YENEEA. V lost 1 base and J lost 4, with 13 bases in between. The CDR3 nucleotides read TGTGCCAGCAGCTTAGGACTGGGCTCGGGAGAGACCCAGTACTTC. Amino acid sequence: CASSLGLGSGETQYF. Supplemented by reference TRBV11-3 and TRBJ2-5, the full variable domain reads EAGVVQSPRYKIIEKKQPVAFWCNPISGHNTLYWYLQNLGQGPELLIRYENEEAVDDSQLPKDRFSAERLKGVDSTLKIQPAELGDSAVYLCASSLGLGSGETQYFGPGTRLLVL.

This chain's CDR3 is CASDGGNEKLFF. The CDR3 region has the DNA TGTGCCAGTGACGGTGGTAATGAAAAACTGTTTTTT. The V call is TRBV28, the J call TRBJ1-4; D gene uncertain. V was cut by 9 bases and J by 4 bases, with 9 bases left in between. Germline CDR1 MDHEN, CDR2 SYDVKM. The CDR3 is made up of 12 amino acids.